A selection of T cell receptor beta chains follows, all from one sample in a study of PD-1 blockade in mismatch repair-deficient tumors. The repertoire was sequenced with immunoSEQ multiplex PCR; TCRdb's copy has only in-frame clones and lacks some. The data show about 34,000 clones, approximately 80% seen once. The source material was PBMCs, sampled around 6 weeks after starting pembrolizumab. The receptors shown here come from an adult with mismatch repair-deficient cancer. Both conserved end residues are part of each CDR3. The D gene is left open where the match is weak. Only some rows state a clone size, as once, few, many or a class for expanded clones.

D gene: NA; clone size: NA; V gene: TRBV5-1; CDR3 protein: CASRGQGGLNTEAFF
D gene: NA; clone size: few; V gene: TRBV5-1; CDR3 protein: CASSFGGNYEQYF
D gene: TRBD2; clone size: NA; V gene: TRBV4-2; CDR3 protein: CASRAIAGETYEQYF
D gene: TRBD2; clone size: few; V gene: TRBV5-1; CDR3 protein: CASSLIPAGGYEQYF
D gene: NA; clone size: NA; V gene: TRBV4-1; CDR3 protein: CASSQRNAAGTGELFF
D gene: NA; clone size: NA; V gene: TRBV7-3; CDR3 protein: CASSLLQVGPGELFF
D gene: NA; clone size: few; V gene: TRBV7-2; CDR3 protein: CASIPTGVGGGGEQYF
D gene: NA; clone size: few; V gene: TRBV28; CDR3 protein: CASRPTPDRGSSYEQYF
D gene: TRBD2; clone size: NA; V gene: TRBV18; CDR3 protein: CASSPRLAGVHEQYF
D gene: NA; clone size: once; V gene: TRBV9; CDR3 protein: CASSTLNTGELFF
D gene: TRBD1; clone size: NA; V gene: TRBV27; CDR3 protein: CASSLSWGQNYGYTF
D gene: NA; clone size: few; V gene: TRBV5-1; CDR3 protein: CASSLGQFYEQYF
D gene: TRBD1; clone size: once; V gene: TRBV28; CDR3 protein: CASSSPDRENQPQHF
D gene: NA; clone size: NA; V gene: TRBV5-1; CDR3 protein: CASSLTGSETEAFF
D gene: TRBD2; clone size: once; V gene: TRBV4-1; CDR3 protein: CASSRDFRGTSGVYNEQFF
D gene: NA; clone size: NA; V gene: TRBV9; CDR3 protein: CASSVRTVNSGANVLTF
D gene: TRBD2; clone size: NA; V gene: TRBV23-1; CDR3 protein: CASGRTSRSYEQYF
D gene: NA; clone size: NA; V gene: TRBV6-6; CDR3 protein: CASSSGGENYGYTF
D gene: TRBD1; clone size: NA; V gene: TRBV30; CDR3 protein: CAWSVSRTGTNEKLFF
D gene: TRBD1; clone size: NA; V gene: TRBV19; CDR3 protein: CASRWDRYSNQPQHF
D gene: TRBD2; clone size: NA; V gene: TRBV30; CDR3 protein: CAWRWGGVDTQYF
D gene: TRBD2; clone size: NA; V gene: TRBV11-1; CDR3 protein: CASSPLAGLARTDTQYF
D gene: TRBD2; clone size: NA; V gene: TRBV29-1; CDR3 protein: CSAQSSGTREQYF